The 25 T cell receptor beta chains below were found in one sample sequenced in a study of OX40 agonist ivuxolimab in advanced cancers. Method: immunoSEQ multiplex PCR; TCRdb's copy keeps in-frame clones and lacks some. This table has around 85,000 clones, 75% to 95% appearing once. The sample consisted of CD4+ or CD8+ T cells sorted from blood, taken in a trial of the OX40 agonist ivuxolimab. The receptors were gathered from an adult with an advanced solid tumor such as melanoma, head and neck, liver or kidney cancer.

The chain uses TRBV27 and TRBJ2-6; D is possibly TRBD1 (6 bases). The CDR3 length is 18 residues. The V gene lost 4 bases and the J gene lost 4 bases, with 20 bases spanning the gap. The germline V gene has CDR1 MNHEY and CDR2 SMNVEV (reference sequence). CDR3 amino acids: CASSSLLIQGPGANVLTF. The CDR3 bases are TGTGCCAGCAGTTCCCTTCTCATACAGGGACCCGGGGCCAACGTCCTGACTTTC.

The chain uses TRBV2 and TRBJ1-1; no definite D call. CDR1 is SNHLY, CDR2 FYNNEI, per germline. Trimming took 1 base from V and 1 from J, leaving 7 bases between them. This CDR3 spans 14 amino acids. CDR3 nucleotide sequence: TGTGCCAGCAGTGAAGTAGTCCGGAACACTGAAGCTTTCTTT. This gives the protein CASSEVVRNTEAFF.

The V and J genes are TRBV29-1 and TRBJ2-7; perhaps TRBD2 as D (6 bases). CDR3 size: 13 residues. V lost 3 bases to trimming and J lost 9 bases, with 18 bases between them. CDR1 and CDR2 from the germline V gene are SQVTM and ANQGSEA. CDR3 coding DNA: TGCAGCGTTGATGGGACTGATCCCCTTGGGCAGTACTTC. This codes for CSVDGTDPLGQYF.

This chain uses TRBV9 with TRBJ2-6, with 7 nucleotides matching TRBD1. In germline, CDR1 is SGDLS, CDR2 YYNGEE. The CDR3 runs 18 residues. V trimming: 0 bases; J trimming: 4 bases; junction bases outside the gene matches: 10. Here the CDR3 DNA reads TGTGCCAGCAGCGTAGGATCCCAGACAGGGTTCGGGGCCAACGTCCTGACTTTC. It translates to CASSVGSQTGFGANVLTF. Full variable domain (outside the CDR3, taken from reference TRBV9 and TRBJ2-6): DSGVTQTPKHLITATGQRVTLRCSPRSGDLSVYWYQQSLDQGLQFLIQYYNGEERAKGNILERFSAQQFPDLHSELNLSSLELGDSALYFCASSVGSQTGFGANVLTFGAGSRLTVL.

The chain's CDR3 is CASSSGQPNEKLFF. In DNA form, the CDR3 reads TGTGCCAGCAGCTCAGGACAGCCGAATGAAAAACTGTTTTTT. The chain employs TRBV7-9 and TRBJ1-4; D is possibly TRBD1 (6 bases). Deletions cut 4 bases from V and 5 bases from J, with 11 bases between. Germline loops: CDR1 SEHNR, CDR2 FQNEAQ (reference sequence). The CDR3 covers 14 residues.

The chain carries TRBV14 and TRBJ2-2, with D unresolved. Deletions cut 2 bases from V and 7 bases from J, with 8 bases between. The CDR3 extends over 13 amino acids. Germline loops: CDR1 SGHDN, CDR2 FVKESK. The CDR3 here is CASSQYESGELFF. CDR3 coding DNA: TGTGCCAGCAGCCAATACGAGAGCGGGGAGCTGTTTTTT.

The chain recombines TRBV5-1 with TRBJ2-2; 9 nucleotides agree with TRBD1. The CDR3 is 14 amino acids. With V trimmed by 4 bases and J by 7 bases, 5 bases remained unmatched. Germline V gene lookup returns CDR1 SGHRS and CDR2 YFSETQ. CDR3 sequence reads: CASSQDRGNGELFF. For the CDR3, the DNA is TGCGCCAGCAGCCAGGACAGGGGTAACGGGGAGCTGTTTTTT.

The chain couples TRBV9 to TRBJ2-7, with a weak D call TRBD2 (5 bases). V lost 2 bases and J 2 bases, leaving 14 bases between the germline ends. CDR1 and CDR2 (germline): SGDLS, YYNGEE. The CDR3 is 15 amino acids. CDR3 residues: CASSVGISIAYEQYF. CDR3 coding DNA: TGTGCCAGCAGCGTCGGGATCTCTATCGCCTACGAGCAGTACTTC.

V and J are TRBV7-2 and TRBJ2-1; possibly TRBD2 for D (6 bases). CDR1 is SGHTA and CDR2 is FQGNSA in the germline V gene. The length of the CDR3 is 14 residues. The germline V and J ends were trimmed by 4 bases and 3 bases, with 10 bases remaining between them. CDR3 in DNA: TGTGCCAGCAGCTCGGGACTTAACTACAATGAGCAGTTCTTC. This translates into CASSSGLNYNEQFF.

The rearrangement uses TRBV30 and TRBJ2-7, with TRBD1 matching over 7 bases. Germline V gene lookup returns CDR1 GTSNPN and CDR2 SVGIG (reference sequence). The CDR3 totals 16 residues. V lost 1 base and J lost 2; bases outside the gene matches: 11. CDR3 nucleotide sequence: TGTGCCTGGAGTGGGGCCGTAGGGGGCTCAGCCTACGAGCAGTACTTC. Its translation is CAWSGAVGGSAYEQYF.

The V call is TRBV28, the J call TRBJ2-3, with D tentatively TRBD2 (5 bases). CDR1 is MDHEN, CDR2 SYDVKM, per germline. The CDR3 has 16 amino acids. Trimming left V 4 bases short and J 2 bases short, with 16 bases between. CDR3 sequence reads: CASSSSTSKSTDTQYF. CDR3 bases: TGTGCCAGCAGTTCCTCTACTAGTAAGTCCACAGATACGCAGTATTTT.

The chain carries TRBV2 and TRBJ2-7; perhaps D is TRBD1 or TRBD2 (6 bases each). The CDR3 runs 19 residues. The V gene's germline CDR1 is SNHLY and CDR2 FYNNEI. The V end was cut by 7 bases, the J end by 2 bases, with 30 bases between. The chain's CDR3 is CASNKGGMLIRGAPYEQYF. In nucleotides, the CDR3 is TGTGCCAGCAATAAGGGCGGGATGCTGATCAGGGGCGCACCCTACGAGCAGTACTTC. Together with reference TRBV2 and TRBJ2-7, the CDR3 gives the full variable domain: EPEVTQTPSHQVTQMGQEVILRCVPISNHLYFYWYRQILGQKVEFLVSFYNNEISEKSEIFDDQFSVERPDGSNFTLKIRSTKLEDSAMYFCASNKGGMLIRGAPYEQYFGPGTRLTVT.

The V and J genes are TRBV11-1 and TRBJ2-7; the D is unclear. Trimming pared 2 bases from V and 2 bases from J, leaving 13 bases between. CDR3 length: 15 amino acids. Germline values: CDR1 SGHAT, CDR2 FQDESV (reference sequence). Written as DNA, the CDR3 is TGTGCCAGCAGCTTATATGCAGGATCAACCTACGAGCAGTACTTC. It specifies CASSLYAGSTYEQYF.

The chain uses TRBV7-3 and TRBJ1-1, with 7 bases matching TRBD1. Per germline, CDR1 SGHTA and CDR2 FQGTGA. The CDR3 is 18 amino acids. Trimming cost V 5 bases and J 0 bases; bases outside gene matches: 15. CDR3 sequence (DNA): TGTGCCAGCAGCCCTAACGAGGGGGCTCTTGTCGTGAACACTGAAGCTTTCTTT. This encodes CASSPNEGALVVNTEAFF.

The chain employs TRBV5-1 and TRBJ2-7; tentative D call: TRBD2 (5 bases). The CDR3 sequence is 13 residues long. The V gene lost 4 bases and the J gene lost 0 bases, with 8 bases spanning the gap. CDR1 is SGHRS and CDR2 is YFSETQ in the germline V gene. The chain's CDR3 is CASSVGSSYEQYF. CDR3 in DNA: TGCGCCAGCAGCGTGGGGAGCTCCTACGAGCAGTACTTC.

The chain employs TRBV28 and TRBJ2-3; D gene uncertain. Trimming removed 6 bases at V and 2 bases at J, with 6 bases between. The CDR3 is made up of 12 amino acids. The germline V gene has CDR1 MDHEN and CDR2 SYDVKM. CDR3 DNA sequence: TGTGCCAGCAGCAAATCCACAGATACGCAGTATTTT. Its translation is CASSKSTDTQYF.

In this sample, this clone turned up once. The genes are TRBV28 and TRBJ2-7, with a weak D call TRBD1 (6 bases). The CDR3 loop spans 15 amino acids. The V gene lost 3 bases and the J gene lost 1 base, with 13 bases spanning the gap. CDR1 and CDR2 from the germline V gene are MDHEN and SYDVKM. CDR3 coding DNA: TGTGCCAGCAGTTTGCCAGGGGCGATTTCCTACGAGCAGTACTTC. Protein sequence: CASSLPGAISYEQYF.

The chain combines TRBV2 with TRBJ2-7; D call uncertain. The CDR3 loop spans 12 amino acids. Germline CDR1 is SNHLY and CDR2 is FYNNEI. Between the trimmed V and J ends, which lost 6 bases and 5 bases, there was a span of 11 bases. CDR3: CASRSDADEQYF. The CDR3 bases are TGTGCCAGCAGGTCGGACGCCGACGAGCAGTACTTC.

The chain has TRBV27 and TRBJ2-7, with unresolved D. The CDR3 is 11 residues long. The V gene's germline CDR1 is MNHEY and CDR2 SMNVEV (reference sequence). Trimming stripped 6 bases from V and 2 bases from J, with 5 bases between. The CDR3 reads CASRGAYEQYF. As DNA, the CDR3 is TGTGCCAGCAGGGGCGCCTACGAGCAGTACTTC.

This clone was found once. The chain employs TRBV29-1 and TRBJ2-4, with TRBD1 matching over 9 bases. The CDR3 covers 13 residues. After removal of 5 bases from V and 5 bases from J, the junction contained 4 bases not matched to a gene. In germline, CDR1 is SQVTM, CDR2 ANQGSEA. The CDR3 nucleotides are TGCAGCGTTCCCGGGACAGGGCAAAACATTCAGTACTTC. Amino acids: CSVPGTGQNIQYF.

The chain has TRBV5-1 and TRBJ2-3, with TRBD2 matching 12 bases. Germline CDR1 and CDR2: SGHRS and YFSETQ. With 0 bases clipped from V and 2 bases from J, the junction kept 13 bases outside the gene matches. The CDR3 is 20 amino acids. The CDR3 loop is CASSLGTPPGLAGTTDTQYF. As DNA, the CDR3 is TGCGCCAGCAGCTTGGGGACGCCACCGGGACTAGCGGGCACCACAGATACGCAGTATTTT.

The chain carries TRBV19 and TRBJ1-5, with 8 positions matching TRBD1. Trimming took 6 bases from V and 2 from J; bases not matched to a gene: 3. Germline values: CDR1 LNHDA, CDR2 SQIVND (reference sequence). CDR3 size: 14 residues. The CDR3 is CASSQTGGNQPQHF. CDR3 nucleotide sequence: TGTGCCAGTAGCCAGACAGGGGGCAATCAGCCCCAGCATTTT.

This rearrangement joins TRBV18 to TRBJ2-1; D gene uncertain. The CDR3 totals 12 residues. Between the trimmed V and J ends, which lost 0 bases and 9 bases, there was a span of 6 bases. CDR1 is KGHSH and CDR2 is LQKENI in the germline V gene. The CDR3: CASSPPVGEQFF. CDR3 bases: TGTGCCAGCTCACCACCGGTAGGTGAGCAGTTCTTC.

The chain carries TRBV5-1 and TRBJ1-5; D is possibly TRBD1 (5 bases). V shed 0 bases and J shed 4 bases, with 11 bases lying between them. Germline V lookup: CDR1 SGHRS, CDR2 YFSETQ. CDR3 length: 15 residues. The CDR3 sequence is CASSLDGQGNQPQHF. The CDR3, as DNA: TGCGCCAGCAGCTTGGACGGGCAGGGTAATCAGCCCCAGCATTTT.

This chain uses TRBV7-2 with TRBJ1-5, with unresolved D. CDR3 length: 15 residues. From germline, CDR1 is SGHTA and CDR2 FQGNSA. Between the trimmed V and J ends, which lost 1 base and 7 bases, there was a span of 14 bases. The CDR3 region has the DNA TGTGCCAGCAGCTTAGGAGGCAGGAATAGGCAGCCCCAGCATTTT. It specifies CASSLGGRNRQPQHF.